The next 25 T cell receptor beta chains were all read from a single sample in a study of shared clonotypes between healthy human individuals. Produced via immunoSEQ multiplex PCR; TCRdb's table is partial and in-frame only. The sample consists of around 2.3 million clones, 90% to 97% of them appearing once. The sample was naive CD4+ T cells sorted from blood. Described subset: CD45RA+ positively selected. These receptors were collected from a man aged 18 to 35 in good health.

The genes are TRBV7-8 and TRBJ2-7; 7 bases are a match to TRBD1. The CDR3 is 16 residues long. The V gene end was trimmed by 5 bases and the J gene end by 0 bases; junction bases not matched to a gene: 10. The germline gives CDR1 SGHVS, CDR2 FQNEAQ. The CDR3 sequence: CASSPTGLPASYEQYF. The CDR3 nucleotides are TGTGCCAGCAGCCCGACAGGGCTCCCCGCCTCCTACGAGCAGTACTTC.

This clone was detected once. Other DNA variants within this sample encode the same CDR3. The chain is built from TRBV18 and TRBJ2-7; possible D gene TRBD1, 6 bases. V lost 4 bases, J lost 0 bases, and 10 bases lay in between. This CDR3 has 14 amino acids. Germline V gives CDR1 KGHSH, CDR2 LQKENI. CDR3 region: CASSLDRSSYEQYF. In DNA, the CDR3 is TGTGCCAGCTCACTCGACAGGAGCTCCTACGAGCAGTACTTC.

The CDR3 bases are TGTGCCATCAGCGCCGGGACAGGGAATGAAAAACTGTTTTTT. It is translated as CAISAGTGNEKLFF. This chain connects TRBV10-3 to TRBJ1-4; 9 bases line up with TRBD1. Germline CDR1 reads ENHRY; CDR2 reads SYGVKD. V shed 6 bases and J 5 bases; nucleotides not matched to a gene: 4. This CDR3 spans 14 amino acids.

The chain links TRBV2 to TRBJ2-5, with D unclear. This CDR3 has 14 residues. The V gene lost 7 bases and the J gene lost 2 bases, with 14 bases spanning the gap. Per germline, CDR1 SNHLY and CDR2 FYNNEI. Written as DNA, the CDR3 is TGTGCCAGCACTCGCGCTGCGCAGCAAGAGACCCAGTACTTC. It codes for CASTRAAQQETQYF. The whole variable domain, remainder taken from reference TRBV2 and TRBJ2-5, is EPEVTQTPSHQVTQMGQEVILRCVPISNHLYFYWYRQILGQKVEFLVSFYNNEISEKSEIFDDQFSVERPDGSNFTLKIRSTKLEDSAMYFCASTRAAQQETQYFGPGTRLLVL.

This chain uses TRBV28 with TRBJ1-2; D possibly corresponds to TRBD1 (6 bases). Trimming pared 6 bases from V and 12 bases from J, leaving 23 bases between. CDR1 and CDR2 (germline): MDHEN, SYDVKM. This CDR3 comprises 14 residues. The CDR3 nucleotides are TGTGCCAGCAGGACTAGGACAGTTACGCAGATCCACACCTTC. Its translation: CASRTRTVTQIHTF.

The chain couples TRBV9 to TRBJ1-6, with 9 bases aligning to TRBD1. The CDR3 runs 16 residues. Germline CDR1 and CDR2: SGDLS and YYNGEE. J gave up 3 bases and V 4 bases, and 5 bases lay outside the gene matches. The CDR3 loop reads CASSSGQGFYNSPLHF. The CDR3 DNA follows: TGTGCCAGCAGCTCGGGACAGGGATTCTATAATTCACCCCTCCACTTT.

CDR3 sequence: CASRPFMNTGELFF. The CDR3 nucleotides read TGTGCCAGCAGACCATTCATGAACACCGGGGAGCTGTTTTTT. The chain combines TRBV6-6 with TRBJ2-2; D gene uncertain. Between the trimmed V and J ends, which lost 6 bases and 1 base, there was a span of 9 bases. Germline loops: CDR1 MNHNY, CDR2 SVGAGI (reference sequence). The CDR3 runs 14 residues.

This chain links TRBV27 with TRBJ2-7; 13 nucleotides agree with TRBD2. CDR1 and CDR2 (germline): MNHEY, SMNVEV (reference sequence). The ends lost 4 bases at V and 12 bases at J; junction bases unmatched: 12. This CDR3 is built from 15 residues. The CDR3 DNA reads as TGTGCCAGCAGTTACGACCGACTAGCGGGGGGCCAGGCGTACTTC. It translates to CASSYDRLAGGQAYF.

The CDR3 sequence: CASSFRGRGNEQYF. The CDR3 coding sequence is TGTGCCAGCAGCTTCAGGGGGCGCGGTAACGAGCAGTACTTC. V is TRBV6-5 and J is TRBJ2-5, with 8 nucleotides matching TRBD1. The J call is in doubt because the DNA end fits TRBJ2-7 better. This CDR3 region has 14 residues. Germline CDR1 reads MNHEY; CDR2 reads SVGAGI.

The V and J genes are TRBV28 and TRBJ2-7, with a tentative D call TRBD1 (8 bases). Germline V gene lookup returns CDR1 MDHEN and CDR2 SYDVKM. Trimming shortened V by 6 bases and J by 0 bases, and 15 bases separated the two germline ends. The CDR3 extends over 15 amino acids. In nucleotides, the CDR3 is TGTGCCAGCAGGGGGGGGACAGGCAACTCCTACGAGCAGTACTTC. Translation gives CASRGGTGNSYEQYF.

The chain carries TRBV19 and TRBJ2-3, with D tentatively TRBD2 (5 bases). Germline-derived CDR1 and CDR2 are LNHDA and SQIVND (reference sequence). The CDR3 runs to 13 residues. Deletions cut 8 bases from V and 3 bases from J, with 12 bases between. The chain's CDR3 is CASSLRVTDTQYF. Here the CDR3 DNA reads TGTGCCAGTTCCTTGAGGGTGACAGATACGCAGTATTTT.

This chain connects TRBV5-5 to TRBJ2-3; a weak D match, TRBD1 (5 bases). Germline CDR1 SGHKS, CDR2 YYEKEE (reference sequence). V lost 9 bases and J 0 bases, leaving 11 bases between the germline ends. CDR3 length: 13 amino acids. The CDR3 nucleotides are TGTGCCACCAGGACACCTAGCACAGATACGCAGTATTTT. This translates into CATRTPSTDTQYF.

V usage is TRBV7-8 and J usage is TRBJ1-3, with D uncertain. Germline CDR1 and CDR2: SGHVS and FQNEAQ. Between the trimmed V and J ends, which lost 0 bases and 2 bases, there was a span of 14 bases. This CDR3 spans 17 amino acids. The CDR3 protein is CASSLAPRRATGNTIYF. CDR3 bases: TGTGCCAGCAGCTTAGCGCCGCGGAGGGCTACTGGAAACACCATATATTTT.

The CDR3 spells CASSLPLGVGYGYTF. The CDR3 DNA is TGCGCCAGCAGCTTGCCTCTAGGGGTTGGCTATGGCTACACCTTC. V usage is TRBV5-1 and J usage is TRBJ1-2, with a weak D call TRBD1 (5 bases). Germline-derived CDR1 and CDR2 are SGHRS and YFSETQ. V was pared by 1 base and J by 4 bases, with 14 bases between. The CDR3 consists of 15 residues.

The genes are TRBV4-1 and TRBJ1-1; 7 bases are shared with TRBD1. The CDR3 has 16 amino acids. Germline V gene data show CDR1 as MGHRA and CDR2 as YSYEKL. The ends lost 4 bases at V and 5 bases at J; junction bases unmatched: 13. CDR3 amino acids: CASSPQRGGEVTEAFF. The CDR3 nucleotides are TGCGCCAGCAGCCCTCAGCGAGGGGGCGAGGTAACTGAAGCTTTCTTT.

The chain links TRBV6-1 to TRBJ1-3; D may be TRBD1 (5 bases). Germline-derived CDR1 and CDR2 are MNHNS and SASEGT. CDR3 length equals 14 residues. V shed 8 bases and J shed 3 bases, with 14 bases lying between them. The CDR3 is CASGSDSLGNTIYF. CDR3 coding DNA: TGTGCCAGCGGATCAGACAGTCTTGGAAACACCATATATTTT.

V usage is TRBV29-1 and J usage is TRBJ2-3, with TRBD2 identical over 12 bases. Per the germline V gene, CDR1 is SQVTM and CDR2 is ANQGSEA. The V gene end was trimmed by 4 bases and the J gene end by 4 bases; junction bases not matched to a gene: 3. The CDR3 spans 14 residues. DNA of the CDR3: TGCAGCGTTGCGACTAGCGGGGGTGCAGATACGCAGTATTTT. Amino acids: CSVATSGGADTQYF.

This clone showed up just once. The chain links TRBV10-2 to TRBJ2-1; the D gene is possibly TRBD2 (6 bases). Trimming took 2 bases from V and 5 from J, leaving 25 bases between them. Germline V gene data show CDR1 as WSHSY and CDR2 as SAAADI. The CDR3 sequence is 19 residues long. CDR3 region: CASSEPPGFYGSNDNEQFF. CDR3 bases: TGCGCCAGCAGTGAGCCTCCGGGGTTTTACGGGAGCAACGACAATGAGCAGTTCTTC.

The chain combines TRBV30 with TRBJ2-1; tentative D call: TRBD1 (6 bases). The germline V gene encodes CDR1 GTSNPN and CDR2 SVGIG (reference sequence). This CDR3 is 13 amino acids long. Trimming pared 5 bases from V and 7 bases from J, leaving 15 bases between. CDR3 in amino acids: CAWGSQGWNEQFF. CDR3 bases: TGTGCCTGGGGAAGTCAGGGGTGGAATGAGCAGTTCTTC.

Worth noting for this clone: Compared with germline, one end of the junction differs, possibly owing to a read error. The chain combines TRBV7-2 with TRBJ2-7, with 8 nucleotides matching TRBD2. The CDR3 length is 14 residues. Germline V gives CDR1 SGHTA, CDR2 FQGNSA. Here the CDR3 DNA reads TGTGCCAGCAGCTTAGTTCGGGAGGGATACGTGCAGTACTTC. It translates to CASSLVREGYVQYF.

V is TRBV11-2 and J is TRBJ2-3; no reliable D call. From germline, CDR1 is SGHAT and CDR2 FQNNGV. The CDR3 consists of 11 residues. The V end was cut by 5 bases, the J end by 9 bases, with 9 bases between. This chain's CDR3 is CASSQMGTQYF. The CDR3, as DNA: TGTGCCAGCAGCCAAATGGGCACGCAGTATTTT. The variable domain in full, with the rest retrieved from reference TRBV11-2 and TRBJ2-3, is EAGVAQSPRYKIIEKRQSVAFWCNPISGHATLYWYQQILGQGPKLLIQFQNNGVVDDSQLPKDRFSAERLKGVDSTLKIQPAKLEDSAVYLCASSQMGTQYFGPGTRLTVL.

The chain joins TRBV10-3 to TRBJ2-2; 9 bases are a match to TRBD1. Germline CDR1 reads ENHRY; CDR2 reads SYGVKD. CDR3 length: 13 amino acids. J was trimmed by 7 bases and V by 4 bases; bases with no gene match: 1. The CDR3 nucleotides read TGTGCCATCAGTGGGACAGGGGACGGGGAGCTGTTTTTT. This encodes CAISGTGDGELFF.

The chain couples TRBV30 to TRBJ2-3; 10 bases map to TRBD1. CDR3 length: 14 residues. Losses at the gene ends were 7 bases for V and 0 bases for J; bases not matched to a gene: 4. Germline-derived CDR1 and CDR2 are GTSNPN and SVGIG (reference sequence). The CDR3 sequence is CALKGQGSTDTQYF. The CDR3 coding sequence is TGTGCCTTAAAGGGACAGGGGAGCACAGATACGCAGTATTTT.

The CDR3 loop reads CASSQRATGIGELFF. The CDR3 nucleotides are TGCGCCAGCAGCCAGAGGGCGACAGGGATCGGGGAGCTGTTTTTT. This chain uses TRBV4-3 with TRBJ2-2, with 7 positions matching TRBD1. Germline V gene lookup returns CDR1 LGHNA and CDR2 YSLEER. There are 15 residues in the CDR3. Trimming took 3 bases from V and 7 from J; bases not matched to a gene: 8.

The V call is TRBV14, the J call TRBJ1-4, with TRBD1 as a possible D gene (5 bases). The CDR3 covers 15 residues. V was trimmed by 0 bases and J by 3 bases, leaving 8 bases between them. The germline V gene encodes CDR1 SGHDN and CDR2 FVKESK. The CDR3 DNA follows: TGTGCCAGCAGCCAAGAACGGACATCTAATGAAAAACTGTTTTTT. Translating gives CASSQERTSNEKLFF.